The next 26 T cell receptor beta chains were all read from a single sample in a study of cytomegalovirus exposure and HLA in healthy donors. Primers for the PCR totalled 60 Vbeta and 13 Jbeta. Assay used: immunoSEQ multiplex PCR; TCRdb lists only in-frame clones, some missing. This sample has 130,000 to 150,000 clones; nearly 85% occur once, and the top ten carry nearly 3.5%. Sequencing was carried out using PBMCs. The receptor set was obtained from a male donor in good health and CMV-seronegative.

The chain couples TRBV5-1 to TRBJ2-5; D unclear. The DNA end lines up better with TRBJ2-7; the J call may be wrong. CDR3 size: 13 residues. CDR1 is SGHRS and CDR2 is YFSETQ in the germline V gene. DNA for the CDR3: TGCGCCAGCAGCTTGAACCCAACCTACGAGCAGTACTTC. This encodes CASSLNPTYEQYF.

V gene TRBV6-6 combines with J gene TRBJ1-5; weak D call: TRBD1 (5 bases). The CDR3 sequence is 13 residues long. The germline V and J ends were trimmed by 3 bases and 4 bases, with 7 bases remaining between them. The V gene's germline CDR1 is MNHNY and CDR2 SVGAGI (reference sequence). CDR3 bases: TGTGCCAGCAGTTATAGACAGAATCAGCCCCAGCATTTT. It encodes CASSYRQNQPQHF.

Here the CDR3 DNA reads TGTGCCAGCAGTTTTCGGACAGGGGACACCGGGGAGCTGTTTTTT. As protein: CASSFRTGDTGELFF. J is TRBJ2-2 and V is TRBV27, with 9 bases that match TRBD1. V gave up 3 bases and J gave up 3 bases; unmatched junction bases: 2. This CDR3 has 15 residues. Germline V CDR1 and CDR2: MNHEY, SMNVEV (reference sequence).

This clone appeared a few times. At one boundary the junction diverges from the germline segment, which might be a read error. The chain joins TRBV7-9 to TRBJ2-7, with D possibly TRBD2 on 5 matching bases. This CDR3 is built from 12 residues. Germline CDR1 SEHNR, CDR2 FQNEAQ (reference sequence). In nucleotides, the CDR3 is TGTTCCAGCAGCTCACAAAGAGGGGAGCAGTACTTC. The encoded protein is CSSSSQRGEQYF. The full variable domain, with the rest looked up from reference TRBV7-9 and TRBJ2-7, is DTGVSQNPRHKITKRGQNVTFRCDPISEHNRLYWYRQTLGQGPEFLTYFQNEAQLEKSRLLSDRFSAERPKGSFSTLEIQRTEQGDSAMYLCSSSSQRGEQYFGPGTRLTVT.

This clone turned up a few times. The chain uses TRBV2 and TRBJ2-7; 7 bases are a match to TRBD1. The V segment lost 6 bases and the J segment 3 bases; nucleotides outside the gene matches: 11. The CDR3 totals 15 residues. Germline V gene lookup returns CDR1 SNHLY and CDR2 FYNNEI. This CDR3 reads CASRFTGAALYEQYF. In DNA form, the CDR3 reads TGTGCCAGCAGGTTTACAGGGGCCGCACTCTACGAGCAGTACTTC. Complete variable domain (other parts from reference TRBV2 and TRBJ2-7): EPEVTQTPSHQVTQMGQEVILRCVPISNHLYFYWYRQILGQKVEFLVSFYNNEISEKSEIFDDQFSVERPDGSNFTLKIRSTKLEDSAMYFCASRFTGAALYEQYFGPGTRLTVT.

CDR3 nucleotide sequence: TGTGCCAGCAGCCCCGACAGTGAAAAACTGTTTTTT. Amino acid sequence: CASSPDSEKLFF. V usage is TRBV7-2 and J usage is TRBJ1-4, with D maybe TRBD1 (5 bases). Germline assignment: CDR1 SGHTA and CDR2 FQGNSA. This CDR3 region has 12 residues. Trimming left V 5 bases short and J 7 bases short, with 8 bases between.

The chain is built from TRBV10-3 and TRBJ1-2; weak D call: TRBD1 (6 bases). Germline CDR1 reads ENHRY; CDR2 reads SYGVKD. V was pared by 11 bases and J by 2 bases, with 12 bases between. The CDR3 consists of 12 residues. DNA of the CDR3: TGTGCCCCTGAGAGGGGGAACTATGGCTACACCTTC. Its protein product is CAPERGNYGYTF.

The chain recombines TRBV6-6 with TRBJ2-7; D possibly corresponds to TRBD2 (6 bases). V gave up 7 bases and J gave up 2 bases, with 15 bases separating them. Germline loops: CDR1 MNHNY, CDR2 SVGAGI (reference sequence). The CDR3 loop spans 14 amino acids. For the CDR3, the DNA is TGTGCCAGCATCAGAGCGGGTACTCCCTACGAGCAGTACTTC. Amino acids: CASIRAGTPYEQYF.

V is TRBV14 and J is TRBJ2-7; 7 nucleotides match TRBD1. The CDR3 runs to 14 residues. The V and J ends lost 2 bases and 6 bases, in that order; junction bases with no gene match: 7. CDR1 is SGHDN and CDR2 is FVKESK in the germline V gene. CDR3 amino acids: CASSQLGTEGEQYF. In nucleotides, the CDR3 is TGTGCCAGCAGCCAATTGGGGACAGAAGGCGAGCAGTACTTC.

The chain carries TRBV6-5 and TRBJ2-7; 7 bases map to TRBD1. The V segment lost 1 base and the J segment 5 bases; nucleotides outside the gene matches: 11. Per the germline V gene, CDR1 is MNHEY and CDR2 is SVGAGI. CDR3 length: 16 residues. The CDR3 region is CASSYCGHRGAHEQYF. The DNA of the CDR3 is TGTGCCAGCAGTTACTGTGGCCACAGGGGAGCCCACGAGCAGTACTTC.

In nucleotides, the CDR3 is TGTGCCAGCAGTGGGGAGGTACTCCCTCAAGAGACCCAGTACTTC. Encoded protein: CASSGEVLPQETQYF. The chain recombines TRBV2 with TRBJ2-5, with D possibly being TRBD2 (6 bases). Trimming removed 4 bases from V and 2 bases from J, with 14 bases in between. The V gene's germline CDR1 is SNHLY and CDR2 FYNNEI. The CDR3 sequence is 15 residues long.

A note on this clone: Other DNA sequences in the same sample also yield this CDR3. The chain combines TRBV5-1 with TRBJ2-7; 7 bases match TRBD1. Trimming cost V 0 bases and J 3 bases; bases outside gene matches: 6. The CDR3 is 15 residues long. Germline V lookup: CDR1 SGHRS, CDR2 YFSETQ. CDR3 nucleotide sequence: TGCGCCAGCAGCTTGGAATGGGGACAGTACTACGAGCAGTACTTC. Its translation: CASSLEWGQYYEQYF.

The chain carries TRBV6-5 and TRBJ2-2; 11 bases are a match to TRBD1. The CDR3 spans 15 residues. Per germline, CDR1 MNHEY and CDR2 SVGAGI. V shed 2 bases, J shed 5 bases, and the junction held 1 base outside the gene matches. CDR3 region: CASSYGTGGTGELFF. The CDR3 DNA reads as TGTGCCAGCAGTTACGGGACAGGGGGGACCGGGGAGCTGTTTTTT.

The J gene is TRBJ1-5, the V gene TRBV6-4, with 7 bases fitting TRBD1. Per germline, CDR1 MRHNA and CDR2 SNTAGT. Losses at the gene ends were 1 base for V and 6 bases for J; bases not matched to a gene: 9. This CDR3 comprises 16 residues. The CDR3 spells CASSDYSVAGGQPQHF. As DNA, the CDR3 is TGTGCCAGCAGTGACTATTCAGTGGCAGGGGGTCAGCCCCAGCATTTT.

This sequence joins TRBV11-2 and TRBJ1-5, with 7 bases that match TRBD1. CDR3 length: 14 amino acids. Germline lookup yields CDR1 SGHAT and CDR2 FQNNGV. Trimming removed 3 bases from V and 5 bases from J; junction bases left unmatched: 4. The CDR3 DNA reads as TGTGCCAGCAGCTTCAAGGACAGGCATCAGCCCCAGCATTTT. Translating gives CASSFKDRHQPQHF. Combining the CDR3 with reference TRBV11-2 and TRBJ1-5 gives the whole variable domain EAGVAQSPRYKIIEKRQSVAFWCNPISGHATLYWYQQILGQGPKLLIQFQNNGVVDDSQLPKDRFSAERLKGVDSTLKIQPAKLEDSAVYLCASSFKDRHQPQHFGDGTRLSIL.

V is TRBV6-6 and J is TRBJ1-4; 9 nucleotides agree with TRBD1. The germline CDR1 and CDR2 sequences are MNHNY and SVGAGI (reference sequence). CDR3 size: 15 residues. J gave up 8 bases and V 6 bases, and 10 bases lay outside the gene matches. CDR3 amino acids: CASRGQGYPWEKLFF. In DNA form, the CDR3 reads TGTGCCAGCAGGGGACAGGGTTACCCGTGGGAAAAACTGTTTTTT.

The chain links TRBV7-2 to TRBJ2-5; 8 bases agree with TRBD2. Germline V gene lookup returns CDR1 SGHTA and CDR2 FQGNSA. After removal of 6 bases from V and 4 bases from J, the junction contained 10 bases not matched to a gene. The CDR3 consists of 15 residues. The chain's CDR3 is CASSFIGGGIETQYF. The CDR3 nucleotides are TGTGCCAGCAGTTTTATCGGCGGGGGGATAGAGACCCAGTACTTC.

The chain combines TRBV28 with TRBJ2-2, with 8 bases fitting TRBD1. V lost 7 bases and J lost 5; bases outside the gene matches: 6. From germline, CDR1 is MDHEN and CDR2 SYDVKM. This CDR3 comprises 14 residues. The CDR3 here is CASTQGAQTGELFF. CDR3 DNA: TGTGCCAGCACCCAGGGGGCGCAAACCGGGGAGCTGTTTTTT.

CDR3 amino acids: CASSLDRQGYGYTF. The DNA for the CDR3 is TGTGCCAGCAGCTTAGATCGGCAGGGCTATGGCTACACCTTC. V usage is TRBV7-2 and J usage is TRBJ1-2; the D gene is possibly TRBD1 (5 bases). Trimming left V 1 base short and J 4 bases short, with 10 bases between. This CDR3 contains 14 residues. Germline CDR1 SGHTA, CDR2 FQGNSA.

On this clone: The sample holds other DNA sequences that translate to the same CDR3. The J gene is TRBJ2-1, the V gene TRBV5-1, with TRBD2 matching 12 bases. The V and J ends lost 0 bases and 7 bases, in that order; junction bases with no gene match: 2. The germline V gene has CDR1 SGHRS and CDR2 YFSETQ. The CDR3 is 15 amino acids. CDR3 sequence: CASSLELAGGNEQFF. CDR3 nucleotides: TGCGCCAGCAGCTTGGAGCTAGCGGGGGGGAATGAGCAGTTCTTC.

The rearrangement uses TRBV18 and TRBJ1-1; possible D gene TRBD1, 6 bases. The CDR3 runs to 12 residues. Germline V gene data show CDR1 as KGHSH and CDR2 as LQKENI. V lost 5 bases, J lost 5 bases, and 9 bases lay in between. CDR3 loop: CASSAGVTEAFF. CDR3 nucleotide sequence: TGTGCCAGCTCAGCAGGGGTTACTGAAGCTTTCTTT.

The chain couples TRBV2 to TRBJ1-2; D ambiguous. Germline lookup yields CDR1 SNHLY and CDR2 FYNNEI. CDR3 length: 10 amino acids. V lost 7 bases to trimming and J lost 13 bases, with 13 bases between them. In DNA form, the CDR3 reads TGTGCCAGCACCATACAGACGGTCACCTTC. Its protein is CASTIQTVTF.

This CDR3 is CASSQGRVSYEQYF. The CDR3, as DNA: TGCGCCAGCAGCCAAGGGAGGGTATCCTACGAGCAGTACTTC. The chain couples TRBV4-1 to TRBJ2-7, with D perhaps TRBD2 (6 bases). The germline V gene encodes CDR1 MGHRA and CDR2 YSYEKL. This CDR3 comprises 14 residues. The V gene lost 1 base and the J gene lost 1 base, with 8 bases spanning the gap.

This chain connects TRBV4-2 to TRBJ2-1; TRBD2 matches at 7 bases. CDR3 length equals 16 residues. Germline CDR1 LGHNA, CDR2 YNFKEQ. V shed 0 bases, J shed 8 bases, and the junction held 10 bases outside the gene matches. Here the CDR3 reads CASSQDRRTSIDEQFF. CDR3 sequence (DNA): TGTGCCAGCAGCCAAGATCGTCGGACTAGTATCGATGAGCAGTTCTTC.

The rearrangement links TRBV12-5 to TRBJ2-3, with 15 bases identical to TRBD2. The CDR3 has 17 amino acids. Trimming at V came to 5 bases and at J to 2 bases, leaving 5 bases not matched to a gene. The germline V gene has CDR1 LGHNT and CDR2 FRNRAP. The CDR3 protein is CASGPGLAGGYTDTQYF. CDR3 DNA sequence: TGTGCTAGTGGTCCGGGACTAGCGGGGGGATACACAGATACGCAGTATTTT.

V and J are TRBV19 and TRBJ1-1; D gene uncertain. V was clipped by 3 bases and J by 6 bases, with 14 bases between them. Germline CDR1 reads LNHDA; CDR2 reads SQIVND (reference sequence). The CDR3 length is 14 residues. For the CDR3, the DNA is TGTGCCAGTAGTATTCGAAGGGAGCTGCCTGAAGCTTTCTTT. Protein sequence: CASSIRRELPEAFF.